These 27 T cell receptor beta chains originate from one sample sequenced in a study of cytomegalovirus exposure and HLA in healthy donors. Repertoires were generated with immunoSEQ multiplex PCR, while TCRdb's copy carries only in-frame clones and drops some. The sample consists of under 200,000 clones, about 90% of them appearing once. The source material was PBMCs. These receptors all stem from a woman aged 30 to 39 in good health and CMV-seronegative.

This rearrangement joins TRBV28 to TRBJ1-4, with 7 nucleotides matching TRBD1. J lost 5 bases, V lost 5 bases, and 2 bases had no gene match. The CDR3 spans 13 residues. Looked up from germline, CDR1 is MDHEN and CDR2 is SYDVKM. The CDR3 reads CASSPDRNEKLFF. CDR3 sequence (DNA): TGTGCCAGCAGTCCGGACAGGAATGAAAAACTGTTTTTT. Supplemented by reference TRBV28 and TRBJ1-4, the full variable domain reads DVKVTQSSRYLVKRTGEKVFLECVQDMDHENMFWYRQDPGLGLRLIYFSYDVKMKEKGDIPEGYSVSREKKERFSLILESASTNQTSMYLCASSPDRNEKLFFGSGTQLSVL.

This chain joins TRBV7-9 and TRBJ1-2; D not certain. Between the trimmed V and J ends, which lost 0 bases and 4 bases, there was a span of 9 bases. This CDR3 is built from 14 residues. Germline V gene sequence: CDR1 SEHNR, CDR2 FQNEAQ (reference sequence). The DNA for the CDR3 is TGTGCCAGCAGCTTAGCAGGAGTTGGCTATGGCTACACCTTC. It is translated as CASSLAGVGYGYTF.

This chain connects TRBV29-1 to TRBJ2-7; a weak D match, TRBD2 (5 bases). Germline V gives CDR1 SQVTM, CDR2 ANQGSEA. This CDR3 has 11 amino acids. The V gene lost 3 bases and the J gene lost 2 bases, with 5 bases spanning the gap. The CDR3 DNA reads TGCAGCGTTGAGACTACCTACGAGCAGTACTTC. Amino acids: CSVETTYEQYF.

A few counts support this clone. The V and J genes are TRBV27 and TRBJ2-5; D is uncertain. Trimming removed 2 bases at V and 1 base at J, with 11 bases between. Germline V lookup: CDR1 MNHEY, CDR2 SMNVEV (reference sequence). The CDR3 sequence is 15 residues long. The DNA of the CDR3 is TGTGCCAGCAGTTTAGAGGCAGGCGTCCAAGAGACCCAGTACTTC. Its translation is CASSLEAGVQETQYF.

With regard to this clone: Other DNA variants within this sample encode the same CDR3. J is TRBJ2-7 and V is TRBV15; no clear D gene. The germline V gene has CDR1 LNHNV and CDR2 YYDKDF (reference sequence). This CDR3 comprises 13 residues. The V and J ends lost 0 bases and 2 bases respectively, with 5 bases between them. The chain's CDR3 is CATSRDATYEQYF. CDR3 nucleotides: TGTGCCACCAGCAGAGACGCCACCTACGAGCAGTACTTC. The full variable domain, rest sourced from reference TRBV15 and TRBJ2-7, is DAMVIQNPRYQVTQFGKPVTLSCSQTLNHNVMYWYQQKSSQAPKLLFHYYDKDFNNEADTPDNFQSRRPNTSFCFLDIRSPGLGDTAMYLCATSRDATYEQYFGPGTRLTVT.

In its sample, this clone was seen once. This rearrangement joins TRBV9 to TRBJ1-1; D is ambiguous. The ends were cut back, 4 bases at V and 0 bases at J, with 13 bases in the middle. CDR3 length: 15 amino acids. Germline V gene sequence: CDR1 SGDLS, CDR2 YYNGEE. CDR3 protein: CASSQTSRMNTEAFF. CDR3 bases: TGTGCCAGCAGCCAAACAAGCAGAATGAACACTGAAGCTTTCTTT.

The chain carries TRBV28 and TRBJ1-2; 12 bases line up with TRBD1. This CDR3 spans 15 amino acids. J lost 4 bases, V lost 5 bases, and 5 bases had no gene match. Germline V gene data show CDR1 as MDHEN and CDR2 as SYDVKM. CDR3 nucleotides: TGTGCCAGCAGTCTACCGGGACAGGGGGCCTATGGCTACACCTTC. It is translated as CASSLPGQGAYGYTF.

Only a few counts were recorded for this clone. This rearrangement joins TRBV6-4 to TRBJ2-3; 12 bases agree with TRBD2. CDR3 length: 16 amino acids. With 5 bases clipped from V and 1 base from J, the junction kept 4 bases outside the gene matches. Germline-derived CDR1 and CDR2 are MRHNA and SNTAGT. The CDR3 sequence is CASSLTSGSRTDTQYF. The CDR3 nucleotides are TGTGCCAGCAGTTTGACTAGCGGGAGCCGCACAGATACGCAGTATTTT.

The chain joins TRBV28 to TRBJ1-2; the D gene is possibly TRBD1 (5 bases). With 7 bases removed from V and 3 bases from J, the gap between germline ends came to 21 bases. CDR3 size: 16 residues. Looked up from germline, CDR1 is MDHEN and CDR2 is SYDVKM. The CDR3 sequence is CASNSWSRGFDYGYTF. CDR3 in DNA: TGTGCCAGCAATTCGTGGTCTCGGGGGTTCGACTATGGCTACACCTTC.

Here the CDR3 reads CASSRTGPDEQFF. The CDR3 DNA sequence: TGTGCCAGCAGTAGGACTGGTCCGGATGAGCAGTTCTTC. The chain couples TRBV11-2 to TRBJ2-1, with D possibly matching TRBD2 (5 bases). In germline, CDR1 is SGHAT, CDR2 FQNNGV. There are 13 residues in the CDR3. V dropped 6 bases and J dropped 8 bases, with 14 bases sitting between them.

The chain has TRBV7-2 and TRBJ2-7; D is perhaps TRBD1 or TRBD2 (5 bases each). CDR1 SGHTA and CDR2 FQGNSA come from the germline V gene. Trimming removed 5 bases from V and 3 bases from J, with 17 bases in between. This CDR3 is 15 amino acids long. DNA for the CDR3: TGTGCCAGCAGCCGGGGTGGCGGTAGGGGCTACGAGCAGTACTTC. This codes for CASSRGGGRGYEQYF.

The rearrangement uses TRBV11-1 and TRBJ2-7, with a weak D call TRBD1 (6 bases). The CDR3 runs to 14 residues. Germline CDR1 SGHAT, CDR2 FQDESV (reference sequence). Trimming shortened V by 1 base and J by 6 bases, and 13 bases separated the two germline ends. The CDR3 region is CASSLVGGYLEQYF. CDR3 sequence (DNA): TGTGCCAGCAGCTTAGTAGGGGGATATCTCGAGCAGTACTTC.

The V gene is TRBV5-1, the J gene TRBJ2-1, with unresolved D. Germline V lookup: CDR1 SGHRS, CDR2 YFSETQ. V gave up 0 bases and J gave up 7 bases, with 14 bases separating them. There are 15 residues in the CDR3. CDR3 sequence (DNA): TGCGCCAGCAGCTTGGCACCCTACCTGTGGAATGAGCAGTTCTTC. Its protein product is CASSLAPYLWNEQFF. Full variable domain (outside the CDR3, taken from reference TRBV5-1 and TRBJ2-1): KAGVTQTPRYLIKTRGQQVTLSCSPISGHRSVSWYQQTPGQGLQFLFEYFSETQRNKGNFPGRFSGRQFSNSRSEMNVSTLELGDSALYLCASSLAPYLWNEQFFGPGTRLTVL.

The chain recombines TRBV18 with TRBJ2-7, with 8 positions matching TRBD2. Unmatched junction bases numbered 13, after V lost 1 base and J lost 5 bases. The germline gives CDR1 KGHSH, CDR2 LQKENI. The CDR3 covers 17 residues. CDR3 in DNA: TGTGCCAGCTCACCACTCTATATGGGAGCGGGAGCGCACGAGCAGTACTTC. This gives the protein CASSPLYMGAGAHEQYF.

The chain is built from TRBV6-1 and TRBJ1-5; D not resolved. Germline CDR1 is MNHNS and CDR2 is SASEGT. The CDR3 is 13 residues long. Trimming removed 1 base at V and 4 bases at J, with 5 bases between. The chain's CDR3 is CASSEVGNQPQHF. The CDR3 nucleotides are TGTGCCAGCAGTGAAGTGGGGAATCAGCCCCAGCATTTT.

The chain employs TRBV11-2 and TRBJ2-7; D unclear. Between the trimmed V and J ends, which lost 1 base and 6 bases, there was a span of 10 bases. Germline V gives CDR1 SGHAT, CDR2 FQNNGV. The CDR3 consists of 13 residues. DNA of the CDR3: TGTGCCAGCAGCTTAGCCCCAGTGAGCGAGCAGTACTTC. Translation gives CASSLAPVSEQYF.

V is TRBV6-5 and J is TRBJ2-7, with D possibly being TRBD1 (6 bases). CDR3 length: 14 residues. Germline CDR1 MNHEY, CDR2 SVGAGI. Deletions cut 5 bases from V and 2 bases from J, with 13 bases between. The CDR3 bases are TGTGCCAGCAGTCTGGTGCCAGGGGCCTACGAGCAGTACTTC. Translating gives CASSLVPGAYEQYF.

This clone was observed a handful of times. The rearrangement links TRBV6-4 to TRBJ1-2; 8 nucleotides line up with TRBD1. The CDR3 is 15 residues long. Per germline, CDR1 MRHNA and CDR2 SNTAGT. Losses at the gene ends were 8 bases for V and 4 bases for J; bases not matched to a gene: 12. CDR3 in amino acids: CASPEGQESVYGYTF. The CDR3 nucleotides read TGTGCCAGCCCCGAGGGACAGGAGTCCGTCTATGGCTACACCTTC.

The chain recombines TRBV5-4 with TRBJ2-7, with 8 bases lining up with TRBD1. The CDR3 totals 15 residues. Germline V CDR1 and CDR2: SGHNT, YYREEE (reference sequence). Trimming cost V 5 bases and J 3 bases; bases outside gene matches: 10. CDR3 sequence (DNA): TGTGCCAGCAGGCCGACAGGGGCCGGGGACTACGAGCAGTACTTC. Its protein product is CASRPTGAGDYEQYF. The complete variable domain, with remaining parts taken from reference TRBV5-4 and TRBJ2-7, reads ETGVTQSPTHLIKTRGQQVTLRCSSQSGHNTVSWYQQALGQGPQFIFQYYREEENGRGNFPPRFSGLQFPNYSSELNVNALELDDSALYLCASRPTGAGDYEQYFGPGTRLTVT.

The J gene is TRBJ2-3, the V gene TRBV11-2, with 8 nucleotides matching TRBD1. Trimming at V came to 1 base and at J to 2 bases, leaving 2 bases not matched to a gene. This CDR3 region has 15 residues. Germline CDR1 is SGHAT and CDR2 is FQNNGV. CDR3 protein: CASSLGTGPTDTQYF. The CDR3 DNA follows: TGTGCCAGCAGCTTAGGGACAGGGCCCACAGATACGCAGTATTTT.

V gene TRBV6-5 combines with J gene TRBJ1-1; D might be TRBD1 (5 bases). Germline V gene data show CDR1 as MNHEY and CDR2 as SVGAGI. This CDR3 comprises 15 residues. Trimming took 6 bases from V and 0 from J, leaving 14 bases between them. The CDR3 loop is CASSLNHRLNTEAFF. The CDR3 bases are TGTGCCAGCAGCCTGAACCACAGGTTGAACACTGAAGCTTTCTTT.

This sequence joins TRBV7-8 and TRBJ1-6; the D gene is possibly TRBD1 (6 bases). V was shortened by 5 bases and J by 2 bases, with 10 bases between the two germline ends. The CDR3 runs 15 residues. Germline values: CDR1 SGHVS, CDR2 FQNEAQ. CDR3 loop: CASSPGAPYNSPLHF. Written as DNA, the CDR3 is TGTGCCAGCAGCCCAGGGGCCCCCTATAATTCACCCCTCCACTTT.

The rearrangement links TRBV29-1 to TRBJ1-2, with D possibly matching TRBD1 (5 bases). V lost 3 bases and J 2 bases, leaving 16 bases between the germline ends. In germline, CDR1 is SQVTM, CDR2 ANQGSEA. The CDR3 runs 15 residues. The CDR3 nucleotides are TGCAGCGTTGACAGGGCCTCCCCCGGAAACTATGGCTACACCTTC. It is translated as CSVDRASPGNYGYTF.

The rearrangement joins TRBV10-2 to TRBJ2-7; 7 bases match TRBD2. The V and J ends lost 4 bases and 4 bases, in that order; junction bases with no gene match: 7. CDR1 and CDR2 (germline): WSHSY, SAAADI. This CDR3 region has 14 residues. The CDR3 nucleotides read TGCGCCAGCAGTGCTACGCGGGAGATTTACGAGCAGTACTTC. Protein sequence: CASSATREIYEQYF.

The chain has TRBV7-9 and TRBJ2-3, with 10 positions matching TRBD2. Germline V lookup: CDR1 SEHNR, CDR2 FQNEAQ (reference sequence). J gave up 3 bases and V 5 bases, and 11 bases lay outside the gene matches. The CDR3 sequence is 17 residues long. CDR3 protein: CASSPMGASGSTDTQYF. Here the CDR3 DNA reads TGTGCCAGCAGCCCCATGGGGGCTAGCGGGAGTACAGATACGCAGTATTTT.

The CDR3 loop reads CASSYSTTGSYNEQFF. The CDR3 DNA reads as TGTGCCAGCAGTTACTCGACGACTGGGTCTTACAATGAGCAGTTCTTC. The rearrangement uses TRBV6-5 and TRBJ2-1, with D unclear. Trimming removed 0 bases from V and 4 bases from J, with 13 bases in between. Germline CDR1 reads MNHEY; CDR2 reads SVGAGI. This CDR3 comprises 16 residues.

J is TRBJ2-7 and V is TRBV2; D is unclear. Looked up from germline, CDR1 is SNHLY and CDR2 is FYNNEI. V dropped 4 bases and J dropped 3 bases, with 4 bases sitting between them. This CDR3 spans 11 amino acids. Here the CDR3 reads CASSAGYEQYF. In nucleotides, the CDR3 is TGTGCCAGCAGTGCGGGCTACGAGCAGTACTTC.